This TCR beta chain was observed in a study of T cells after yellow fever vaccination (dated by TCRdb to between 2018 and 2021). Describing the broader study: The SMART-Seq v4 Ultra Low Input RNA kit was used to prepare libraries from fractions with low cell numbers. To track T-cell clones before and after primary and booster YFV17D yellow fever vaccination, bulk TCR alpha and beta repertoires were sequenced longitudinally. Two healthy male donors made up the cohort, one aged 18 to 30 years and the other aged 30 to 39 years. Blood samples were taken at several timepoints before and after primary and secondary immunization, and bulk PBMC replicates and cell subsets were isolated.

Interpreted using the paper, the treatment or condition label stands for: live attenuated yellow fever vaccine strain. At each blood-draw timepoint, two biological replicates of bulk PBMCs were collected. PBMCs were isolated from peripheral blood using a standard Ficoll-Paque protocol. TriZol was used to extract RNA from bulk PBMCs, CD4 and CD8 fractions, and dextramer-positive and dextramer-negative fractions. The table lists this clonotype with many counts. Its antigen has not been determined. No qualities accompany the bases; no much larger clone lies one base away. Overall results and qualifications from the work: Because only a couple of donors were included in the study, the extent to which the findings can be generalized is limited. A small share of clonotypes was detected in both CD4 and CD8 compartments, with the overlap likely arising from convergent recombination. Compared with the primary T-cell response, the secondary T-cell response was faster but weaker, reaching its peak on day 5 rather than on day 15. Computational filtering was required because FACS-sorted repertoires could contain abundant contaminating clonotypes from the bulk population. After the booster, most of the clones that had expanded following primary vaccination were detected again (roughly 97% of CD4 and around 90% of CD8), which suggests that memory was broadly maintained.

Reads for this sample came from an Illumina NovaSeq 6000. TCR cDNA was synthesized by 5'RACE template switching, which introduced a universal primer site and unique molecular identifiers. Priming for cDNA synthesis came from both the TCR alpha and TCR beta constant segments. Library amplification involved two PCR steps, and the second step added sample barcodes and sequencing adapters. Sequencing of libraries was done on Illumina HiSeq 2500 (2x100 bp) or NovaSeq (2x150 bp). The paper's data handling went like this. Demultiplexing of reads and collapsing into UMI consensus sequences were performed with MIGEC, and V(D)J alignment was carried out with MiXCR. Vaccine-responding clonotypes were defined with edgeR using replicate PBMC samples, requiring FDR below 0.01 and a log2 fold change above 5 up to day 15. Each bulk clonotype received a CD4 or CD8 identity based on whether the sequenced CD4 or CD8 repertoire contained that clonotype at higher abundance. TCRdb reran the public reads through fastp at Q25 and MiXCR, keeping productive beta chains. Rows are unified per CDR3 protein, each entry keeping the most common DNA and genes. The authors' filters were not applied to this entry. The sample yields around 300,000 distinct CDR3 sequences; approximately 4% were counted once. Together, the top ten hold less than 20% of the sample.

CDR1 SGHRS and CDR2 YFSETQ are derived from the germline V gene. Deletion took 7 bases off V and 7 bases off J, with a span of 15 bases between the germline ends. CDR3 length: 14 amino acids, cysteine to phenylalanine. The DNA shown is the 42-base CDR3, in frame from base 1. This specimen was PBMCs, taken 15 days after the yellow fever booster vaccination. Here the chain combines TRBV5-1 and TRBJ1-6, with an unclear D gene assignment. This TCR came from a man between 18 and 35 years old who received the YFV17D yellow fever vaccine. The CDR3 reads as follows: CASRHSGENSPLHF. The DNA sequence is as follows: TGCGCCAGCCGCCATAGCGGGGAAAATTCACCCCTCCACTTT. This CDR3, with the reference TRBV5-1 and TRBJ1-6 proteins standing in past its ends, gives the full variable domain KAGVTQTPRYLIKTRGQQVTLSCSPISGHRSVSWYQQTPGQGLQFLFEYFSETQRNKGNFPGRFSGRQFSNSRSEMNVSTLELGDSALYLCASRHSGENSPLHFGNGTRLTVT.